Listed below are T cell receptor beta chains from one sample, sequenced in a study of T cell responses to AZD1222 COVID-19 vaccine. Method: immunoSEQ multiplex PCR; TCRdb's copy keeps in-frame clones and lacks some. The sample yields about 120,000 clones, 85% to 90% seen once. This specimen consisted of peripheral blood, obtained on day 0 of AZD1222 vaccination. These receptors were obtained from an adult in good health. The CDR3 runs from the conserved cysteine through the conserved F or W. D genes are given only for firm matches. Where a row states a size, it is once, few, many or the class of an expanded clone; other rows omit it.

>TRBD2|-|TRBV12-3/TRBV12-4|TRBJ2-1
CASSLGEGFFRFF
TGTGCCAGCAGTTTAGGGGAGGGGTTCTTCAGGTTCTTC
>TRBD1|few|TRBV27|TRBJ1-6
CASSLWRGRNSPLHF
TGTGCCAGCAGTTTATGGAGGGGGCGAAATTCACCCCTCCACTTT
>-|-|TRBV9|TRBJ1-5
CASSGGRNSNQPQHF
TGTGCCAGCAGCGGGGGACGGAATAGCAATCAGCCCCAGCATTTT
>TRBD1|once|TRBV19|TRBJ2-7
CASRRGGTGGYEQYF
TGTGCCAGTAGGAGGGGTGGGACAGGGGGCTACGAGCAGTACTTC
>-|-|TRBV6-2/TRBV6-3|TRBJ1-1
CASSYVRSLHTEAFF
TGTGCCAGCAGTTACGTCAGGTCCCTTCACACTGAAGCTTTCTTT
>-|-|TRBV19|TRBJ2-7
CASRQGYEQYF
TGTGCCAGTAGGCAGGGCTACGAGCAGTACTTC
>-|-|TRBV19|TRBJ1-2
CASSIGTDGYTF
TGTGCCAGTAGTATAGGGACGGATGGCTACACCTTC
>-|-|TRBV5-1|TRBJ1-1
CASSLGGRAKGAFF
TGCGCCAGCAGCTTGGGCGGCAGGGCGAAGGGAGCTTTCTTT
>TRBD1|-|TRBV5-1|TRBJ2-7
CASSPRTGFYEQYF
TGCGCCAGCAGCCCTCGGACAGGGTTCTACGAGCAGTACTTC
>TRBD2|-|TRBV20-1|TRBJ2-7
CSASVAGLYEQYF
TGCAGTGCTAGTGTAGCGGGACTTTACGAGCAGTACTTC
>-|-|TRBV15|TRBJ1-2
CATSRVGSYGYTF
TGTGCCACCAGCAGAGTGGGCAGCTATGGCTACACCTTC
>-|-|TRBV7-9|TRBJ1-2
CASSLVIQGYEGYTF
TGTGCCAGCAGCTTAGTTATACAGGGTTATGAAGGCTACACCTTC
>TRBD1|-|TRBV4-2|TRBJ2-1
CASSQDLSDRLHNEQFF
TGTGCCAGCAGCCAAGATCTTTCGGACAGGCTTCACAATGAGCAGTTCTTC
>-|-|TRBV18|TRBJ2-4
CASSPLNRETKNIQYF
TGTGCCAGCTCACCTCTTAACAGGGAGACCAAAAACATTCAGTACTTC
>TRBD1|-|TRBV19|TRBJ2-3
CASSITGGSDTQYF
TGTGCCAGTAGTATTACAGGGGGCTCAGATACGCAGTATTTT
>-|few|TRBV30|TRBJ1-6
CAWSPLMGGNSPLHF
TGTGCCTGGAGTCCCTTGATGGGAGGGAATTCACCCCTCCACTTT
>TRBD1|-|TRBV30|TRBJ1-1
CAWRETGWNTEAFF
TGTGCCTGGAGAGAGACAGGGTGGAACACTGAAGCTTTCTTT
>-|once|TRBV25-1|TRBJ2-1
CASSLRNSNEQFF
TGTGCCAGCAGTCTCCGGAATTCCAATGAGCAGTTCTTC
>-|-|TRBV6-6|TRBJ1-5
CATLWGFNQPQHF
TGTGCCACCCTGTGGGGCTTCAATCAGCCCCAGCATTTT
>-|-|TRBV27|TRBJ1-6
CASSLGFSRSSYNSPLHF
TGTGCCAGCAGTTTAGGGTTCAGTAGGAGCTCCTATAATTCACCCCTCCACTTT
>-|-|TRBV9|TRBJ2-2
CASSPRFDTGELFF
TGTGCCAGCAGCCCCCGGTTTGACACCGGGGAGCTGTTTTTT
>-|once|TRBV28|TRBJ2-7
CASSEKSRTREQYF
TGTGCCAGCAGCGAAAAGTCCCGAACGAGGGAGCAGTACTTC
>TRBD1|few|TRBV24-1|TRBJ2-3
CATSDLGTEADTQYF
TGTGCCACCAGTGATCTCGGGACAGAGGCAGATACGCAGTATTTT
>-|-|TRBV19|TRBJ1-2
CASSILNDNYGYTF
TGTGCCAGTAGTATATTAAATGACAACTATGGCTACACCTTC
>-|-|TRBV30|TRBJ1-1
CAWSENRAEAFF
TGTGCCTGGAGTGAAAATCGGGCTGAAGCTTTCTTT
>TRBD2|-|TRBV25-1|TRBJ2-2
CASRAPGLATNTGELFF
TGTGCCAGCAGAGCCCCGGGACTAGCGACAAACACCGGGGAGCTGTTTTTT
>TRBD1|-|TRBV6-2/TRBV6-3|TRBJ2-3
CASNPGTGTQYF
TGTGCCAGCAACCCAGGGACAGGGACGCAGTATTTT
>-|-|TRBV7-2|TRBJ1-5
CASSLVPTDSSNQPQHF
TGTGCCAGCAGCTTAGTCCCAACGGACAGTTCCAATCAGCCCCAGCATTTT
>-|-|TRBV11-2|TRBJ2-7
CASSLVSYEQYF
TGTGCCAGCAGCTTAGTTAGTTACGAGCAGTACTTC
>-|-|TRBV30|TRBJ1-3
CAWSSGARDTIYF
TGTGCCTGGAGTAGTGGGGCGCGGGACACCATATATTTT
>TRBD1|-|TRBV23-1|TRBJ2-7
CASSYQGQGAYEQYF
TGCGCCAGCAGTTACCAAGGACAGGGGGCCTACGAGCAGTACTTC
>TRBD2|-|TRBV6-5|TRBJ2-7
CASSLYRGSEQYF
TGTGCCAGCAGTTTGTATCGCGGGAGCGAGCAGTACTTC
>-|-|TRBV7-9|TRBJ1-1
CASSPPGGVKTEAFF
TGTGCCAGCAGCCCTCCGGGGGGAGTAAAAACTGAAGCTTTCTTT
>TRBD1|-|TRBV5-1|TRBJ2-7
CASSLTGQGSYEQYF
TGCGCCAGCAGCTTGACCGGACAGGGGTCCTACGAGCAGTACTTC
>TRBD1|-|TRBV27|TRBJ2-7
CASSLTGTGFYEQYF
TGTGCCAGCAGTTTAACTGGGACAGGGTTCTACGAGCAGTACTTC
>-|-|TRBV19|TRBJ2-1
CASSPVDSYNEQFF
TGTGCCAGTAGTCCCGTGGACTCCTACAATGAGCAGTTCTTC
>TRBD2|-|TRBV11-2|TRBJ2-1
CASRPLAGGAYNEQFF
TGTGCCAGCAGACCTCTTGCGGGGGGGGCATACAATGAGCAGTTCTTC
>-|-|TRBV15|TRBJ2-1
CATSRPNPGRAYNEQFF
TGTGCCACCAGCAGACCAAACCCGGGACGGGCGTACAATGAGCAGTTCTTC
>TRBD1|-|TRBV4-2|TRBJ1-4
CASSLGILQGRSNEKLFF
TGTGCCAGCAGCCTCGGAATATTACAGGGGCGGTCGAATGAAAAACTGTTTTTT
>-|-|TRBV6-6|TRBJ1-5
CASSYGSMPQHF
TGTGCCAGCAGTTACGGGAGCATGCCCCAGCATTTT
>TRBD1|-|TRBV29-1|TRBJ1-1
CSVRGGGTGNTEAFF
TGCAGCGTTAGGGGAGGGGGGACAGGGAACACTGAAGCTTTCTTT